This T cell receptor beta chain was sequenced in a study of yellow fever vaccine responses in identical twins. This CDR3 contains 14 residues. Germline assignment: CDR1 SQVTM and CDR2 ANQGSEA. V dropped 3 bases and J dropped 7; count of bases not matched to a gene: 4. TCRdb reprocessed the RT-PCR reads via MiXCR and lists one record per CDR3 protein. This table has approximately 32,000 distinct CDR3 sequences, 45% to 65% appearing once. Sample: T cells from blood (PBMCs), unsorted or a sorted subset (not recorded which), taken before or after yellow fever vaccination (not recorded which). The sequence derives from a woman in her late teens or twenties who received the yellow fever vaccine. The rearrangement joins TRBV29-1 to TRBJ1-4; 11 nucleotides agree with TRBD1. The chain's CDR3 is CSVDPGTGGEKLFF. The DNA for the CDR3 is TGCAGCGTTGATCCCGGGACAGGGGGTGAAAAACTGTTTTTT.